The rows below give T cell receptor beta chains drawn from one sample of a study of cytomegalovirus exposure and HLA in healthy donors. Using immunoSEQ multiplex PCR, the repertoire was profiled, and TCRdb retains in-frame clones only, with some absent. This sample has some 98,000 clones, with roughly 70% found just once. Sample: PBMCs. The receptor set was obtained from a man aged 50 or older in good health and CMV-seronegative. Each CDR3 is given with its conserved first and last residue. D genes are given only for firm matches. Some rows have no size entry. The others give once, few or many, or a class for an expanded clone.

D gene: TRBD1; J gene: TRBJ2-7; V gene: TRBV5-5; clone size: few; CDR3 protein: CASSFRTGETYEQYF; CDR3 DNA: TGTGCCAGCAGCTTCAGGACAGGGGAAACCTACGAGCAGTACTTC
D gene: TRBD1; J gene: TRBJ2-7; V gene: TRBV13; clone size: few; CDR3 protein: CASSPGDRLAEQYF; CDR3 DNA: TGTGCCAGCAGCCCCGGGGACAGGCTGGCCGAGCAGTACTTC
D gene: TRBD1; J gene: TRBJ1-2; V gene: TRBV10-2; clone size: few; CDR3 protein: CASSDPRTGNYGYTF; CDR3 DNA: TGCGCCAGCAGTGATCCTAGGACAGGGAACTATGGCTACACCTTC
D gene: TRBD1; J gene: TRBJ1-1; V gene: TRBV27; clone size: .; CDR3 protein: CASSPDRGLTFF; CDR3 DNA: TGTGCCAGCAGCCCCGACAGGGGTTTAACTTTCTTT
D gene: TRBD1; J gene: TRBJ1-5; V gene: TRBV4-1; clone size: .; CDR3 protein: CASSQEETGWSGSNQPQHF; CDR3 DNA: TGCGCCAGCAGCCAAGAGGAGACAGGGTGGAGTGGTAGCAATCAGCCCCAGCATTTT
D gene: .; J gene: TRBJ1-5; V gene: TRBV6-5; clone size: .; CDR3 protein: CASSQNERQPQHF; CDR3 DNA: TGTGCCAGCAGTCAGAATGAACGTCAGCCCCAGCATTTT
D gene: .; J gene: TRBJ1-1; V gene: TRBV10-3; clone size: few; CDR3 protein: CAITGGWMSNTEAFF; CDR3 DNA: TGTGCCATCACCGGAGGATGGATGTCGAACACTGAAGCTTTCTTT
D gene: .; J gene: TRBJ1-1; V gene: TRBV5-4; clone size: .; CDR3 protein: CASSLGAGNTEAFF; CDR3 DNA: TGTGCCAGCAGCCTGGGCGCGGGGAACACTGAAGCTTTCTTT
D gene: TRBD1; J gene: TRBJ1-2; V gene: TRBV28; clone size: .; CDR3 protein: CASSLSGQTNYGYTF; CDR3 DNA: TGTGCCAGCAGTTTGTCGGGACAGACCAACTATGGCTACACCTTC
D gene: .; J gene: TRBJ1-4; V gene: TRBV5-1; clone size: .; CDR3 protein: CASKATDAEKLFF; CDR3 DNA: TGCGCCAGCAAAGCGACCGACGCTGAAAAACTGTTTTTT